The 9 T cell receptor beta chains in this list originate from one sample, sequenced in a study of T cells in Graves' hyperthyroidism and ophthalmopathy. TCR beta CDR3 region amplification was performed from RNA transcripts. First-round RT-PCR targeting the TCR CDR3 was performed with the HTBI primer set. MiXCR, run by TCRdb on the multiplex PCR reads, gives a single entry per CDR3 protein. The sample lists a few hundred thousand distinct CDR3 sequences, around a quarter seen once, with 73% in the top ten. Input material: blood. The receptors shown here come from a man in his fifties with Graves' hyperthyroidism.

This clonotype showed up just a few times. The chain is built from TRBV27 and TRBJ2-7, with TRBD2 identical over 13 bases. CDR3 length: 14 amino acids. V was pared by 4 bases and J by 4 bases, with 1 base of the junction left unmatched. The germline CDR1 and CDR2 sequences are MNHEY and SMNVEV (reference sequence). The CDR3 is CASSWTSGGYEQYF. CDR3 nucleotides: TGTGCCAGCAGTTGGACTAGCGGGGGTTACGAGCAGTACTTC.

The V gene is TRBV6-1, the J gene TRBJ2-2, with TRBD1 matching 7 bases. Germline-derived CDR1 and CDR2 are MNHNS and SASEGT. This CDR3 contains 15 residues. The junction had 9 bases not matched to a gene; V was cut back by 7 bases and J by 4 bases. CDR3 protein: CASIGDRVVTGELFF. DNA for the CDR3: TGTGCCAGCATCGGAGACAGGGTGGTCACCGGGGAGCTGTTTTTT.

At least ten counts were recorded for this clonotype. V usage is TRBV7-9 and J usage is TRBJ2-3; the D is unclear. The CDR3 extends over 13 amino acids. The V gene's germline CDR1 is SEHNR and CDR2 FQNEAQ (reference sequence). Trimming cost V 3 bases and J 3 bases, with 7 bases left between them. The DNA for the CDR3 is TGTGCCAGCAGCTTTGGTGGGACAGATACGCAGTATTTT. As protein: CASSFGGTDTQYF.

This rearrangement joins TRBV7-9 to TRBJ2-1; D gene unclear. The CDR3 contains 13 residues. In germline, CDR1 is SEHNR, CDR2 FQNEAQ (reference sequence). V gave up 3 bases and J gave up 8 bases, with 11 bases separating them. The CDR3 DNA reads as TGTGCCAGCAGCTTCAGACGGTTCGATGAGCAGTTCTTC. Its translation is CASSFRRFDEQFF.

This clonotype turned up a few times. The chain couples TRBV3-1 to TRBJ2-5, with D possibly TRBD1 on 7 matching bases. The CDR3 has 18 amino acids. Trimming stripped 0 bases from V and 0 bases from J, with 17 bases between. CDR1 and CDR2 from the germline V gene are LGHDT and YNNKEL (reference sequence). Written as DNA, the CDR3 is TGTGCCAGCAGCCAAGATCCCGTGGCAGGGGGGTACCAAGAGACCCAGTACTTC. Its translation is CASSQDPVAGGYQETQYF.

The chain links TRBV11-3 to TRBJ2-1; D possibly corresponds to TRBD2 (5 bases). The germline V gene has CDR1 SGHNT and CDR2 YENEEA. This CDR3 spans 13 amino acids. The germline V and J ends were trimmed by 3 bases and 9 bases, with 12 bases remaining between them. CDR3 DNA: TGTGCCAGCAGCTTCGGCCTAGCCGTTGAGCAGTTCTTC. Its translation: CASSFGLAVEQFF. Full variable domain (missing parts from reference TRBV11-3 and TRBJ2-1): EAGVVQSPRYKIIEKKQPVAFWCNPISGHNTLYWYLQNLGQGPELLIRYENEEAVDDSQLPKDRFSAERLKGVDSTLKIQPAELGDSAVYLCASSFGLAVEQFFGPGTRLTVL.

This chain connects TRBV18 to TRBJ2-7, with a weak D call TRBD1 (5 bases). The germline CDR1 and CDR2 sequences are KGHSH and LQKENI. Trimming removed 0 bases at V and 1 base at J, with 10 bases between. CDR3 length: 15 amino acids. The CDR3 loop reads CASSPPPQGSYEQYF. DNA for the CDR3: TGTGCCAGCTCACCACCGCCTCAGGGATCCTACGAGCAGTACTTC.

This clonotype was detected many times. V and J are TRBV11-3 and TRBJ2-3; 8 positions agree with TRBD2. CDR3 size: 17 residues. Germline CDR1 is SGHNT and CDR2 is YENEEA. The junction had 17 bases not matched to a gene; V was cut back by 5 bases and J by 7 bases. The CDR3 nucleotides read TGTGCCAGCAGCCCGCTGGGGGATAGCGGGGATCGGAATACGCAGTATTTT. Protein product: CASSPLGDSGDRNTQYF. Drawing the rest from reference TRBV11-3 and TRBJ2-3, the complete variable domain is EAGVVQSPRYKIIEKKQPVAFWCNPISGHNTLYWYLQNLGQGPELLIRYENEEAVDDSQLPKDRFSAERLKGVDSTLKIQPAELGDSAVYLCASSPLGDSGDRNTQYFGPGTRLTVL.

This clonotype was observed at least ten times. The CDR3 DNA sequence: TGTGCCAGCAGCTTAGCTCGGTGGGAGACCCAGTACTTC. Its translation is CASSLARWETQYF. V and J are TRBV7-8 and TRBJ2-5; D is unresolved. Trimming stripped 0 bases from V and 5 bases from J, with 7 bases between. Germline assignment: CDR1 SGHVS and CDR2 FQNEAQ. This CDR3 is built from 13 residues.